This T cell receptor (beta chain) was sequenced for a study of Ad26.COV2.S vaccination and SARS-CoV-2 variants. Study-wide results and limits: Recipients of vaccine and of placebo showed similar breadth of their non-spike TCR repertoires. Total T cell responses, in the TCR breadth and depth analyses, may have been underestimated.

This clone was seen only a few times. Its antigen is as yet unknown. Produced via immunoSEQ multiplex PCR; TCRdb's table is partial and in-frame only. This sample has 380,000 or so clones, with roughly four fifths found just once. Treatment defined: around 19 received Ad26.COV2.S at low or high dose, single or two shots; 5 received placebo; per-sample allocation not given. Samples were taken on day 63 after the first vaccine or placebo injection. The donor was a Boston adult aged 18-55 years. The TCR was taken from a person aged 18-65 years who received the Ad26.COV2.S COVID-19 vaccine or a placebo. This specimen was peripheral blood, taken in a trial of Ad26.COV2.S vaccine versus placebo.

The CDR3, as DNA: TGTGCCACCAGTGGCTGGACGGTAATAGTCGAAAAACTGTTTTTT. The encoded protein is CATSGWTVIVEKLFF. This chain connects TRBV24-1 to TRBJ1-4; D is unresolved. The ends were cut back, 5 bases at V and 8 bases at J, with 17 bases in the middle. Germline V lookup: CDR1 KGHDR, CDR2 SFDVKD. CDR3 length: 15 residues.